This T cell receptor beta chain was obtained from a study of T cell responses to AZD1222 COVID-19 vaccine. The table lists this clone with a count of one. Its target is unknown. Using immunoSEQ multiplex PCR, the repertoire was profiled, and TCRdb retains in-frame clones only, with some absent. The sample records 65,000 to 100,000 clones, around 84% being singletons. Regarding the study as a whole: Just a handful of AZD1222 recipients were seropositive at baseline. Two AZD1222 administrations were followed by greater Spike-specific TCR breadth and depth.

CDR3 length: 14 residues. Here the sequenced sample was peripheral blood, taken on day 0 of AZD1222 vaccination. The rearrangement joins TRBV21-1 to TRBJ2-5; the table's D call, TRBD2, has no DNA check behind it. TRBV21-1 is classified as a pseudogene. The receptor was isolated from an adult in good health. The CDR3 loop reads CASSKWSGRETQYF. CDR3 nucleotides: TGTGCCAGCAGCAAATGGTCAGGGAGGGAGACCCAGTACTTC.